The source of this TCR beta chain is a study of cytomegalovirus exposure and HLA in healthy donors. Study-wide context: From donors who were HLA-typed, an early data release held 80 million to 95 million unique TCRs.

With V trimmed by 4 bases and J by 6 bases, 5 bases remained unmatched. CDR1 GTSNPN and CDR2 SVGIG come from the germline V gene (reference sequence). The CDR3 spans 13 residues. Comment on this clone: The antigen remains unidentified.

PCR was performed using 60 Vbeta and 13 Jbeta primers. Authors' data handling: The count from a later analysis was about 80 million unique TCR beta chains, roughly 11 million of them shared. The table came from immunoSEQ multiplex PCR; TCRdb's copy has only in-frame clones and leaves some out. V and J calls and clone size follow that table, whereas D and trimming were derived from the DNA. The sample carries approximately 170,000 clones, approximately 81% recorded once. Whole-study findings and limits: Prior analysis indicated that the majority of TCR beta V segments exhibited productivity approximately 87% or approximately 30% of the time. One variant, a missense change in DCLRE1C, was linked in a later analysis to TCR beta V- and J-gene trimming.

The sequenced sample consisted of PBMCs. The receptor was derived from a woman between 18 and 29 years old in good health and CMV-seronegative. This chain joins TRBV30 and TRBJ2-1; 8 bases agree with TRBD2. The CDR3: CAWIAGGLNEQFF. The CDR3 DNA is TGTGCCTGGATTGCGGGAGGCCTCAATGAGCAGTTCTTC.